What follows is one T cell receptor (beta chain) and its context. This sample was taken from a study of T cells in women clearing cervical HPV infection. Overall study context: Case blood was drawn when the lesion was first found; control blood after infection became undetectable. HLA type could not be excluded as a confounder.

Genomic DNA, averaging 1200 ng per sample, yielded TCR beta CDR3 via immunoSEQ. Assay used: immunoSEQ multiplex PCR; TCRdb lists only in-frame clones, some missing. The table lists roughly 22,000 clones, with 12% in the top ten. Material for sequencing was blood buffy coat. This sequence originates from a woman between 18 and 75 years old with a cervical HPV16 infection that either progressed to CIN3+ or cleared (not recorded which).

Partial CDR3 DNA: TGCAGTGCTAGAGATCCGGCCAGGGGTGGCTATGGC. Its translation is CSARDPARGGYG. The whole CDR3 protein is CSARDPARGGYGYTF. The chain is built from TRBV20-1 and TRBJ1-2; weak D call: TRBD1 (6 bases). The read terminates 3 residues ahead of where the CDR3 ends, so the germline J gene completes it. Trimming left V 0 bases short and J 4 bases short, with 15 bases between. CDR3 size: 15 residues. Germline assignment: CDR1 DFQATT and CDR2 SNEGSKA (reference sequence).